This TCR beta chain was sequenced in a study of blood T cells in healthy people across ages. This clonotype was seen ten or more times. The CDR3 spans 13 residues. Germline V CDR1 and CDR2: DFQATT, SNEGSKA (reference sequence). V lost 3 bases, J lost 1 base, and 8 bases lay in between. A J-beta primer mix and a sample-barcoded 5' primer were used in a second PCR of roughly 6 to 11 cycles. TCRdb used MiXCR to reprocess the 5' RACE reads, holding one entry per CDR3 protein. Of about 620,000 distinct CDR3 sequences detected, more than 45% appear once; the ten largest clones hold 13%. The sample consisted of blood. The source of this sequence is a woman of 80 years or more in good health. This chain links TRBV20-1 with TRBJ2-3, with D tentatively TRBD1 or TRBD2 (5 bases each). CDR3 region: CSASGGGTDTQYF. In DNA form, the CDR3 reads TGCAGTGCTAGTGGGGGAGGCACAGATACGCAGTATTTT.